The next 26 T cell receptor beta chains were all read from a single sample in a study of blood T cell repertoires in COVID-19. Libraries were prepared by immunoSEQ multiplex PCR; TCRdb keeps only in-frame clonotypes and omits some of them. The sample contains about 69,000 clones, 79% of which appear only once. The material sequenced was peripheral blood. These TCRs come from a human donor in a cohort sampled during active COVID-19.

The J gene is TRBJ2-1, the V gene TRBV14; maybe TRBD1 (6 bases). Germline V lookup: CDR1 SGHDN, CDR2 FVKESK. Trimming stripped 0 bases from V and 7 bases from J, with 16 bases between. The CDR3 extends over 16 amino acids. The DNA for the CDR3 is TGTGCCAGCAGCCAAGATTCCGCCTTAGACAGGAATGAGCAGTTCTTC. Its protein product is CASSQDSALDRNEQFF.

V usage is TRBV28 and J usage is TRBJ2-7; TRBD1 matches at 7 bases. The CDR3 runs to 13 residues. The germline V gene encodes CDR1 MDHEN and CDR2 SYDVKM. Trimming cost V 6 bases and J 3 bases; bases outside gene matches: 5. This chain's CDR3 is CASRRDRDYEQYF. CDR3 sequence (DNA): TGTGCCAGCAGACGCGACAGGGACTACGAGCAGTACTTC.

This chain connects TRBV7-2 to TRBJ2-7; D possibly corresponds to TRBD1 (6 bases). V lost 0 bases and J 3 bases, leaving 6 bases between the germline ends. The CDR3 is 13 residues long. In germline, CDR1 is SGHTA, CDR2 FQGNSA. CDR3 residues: CASSLAGGYEQYF. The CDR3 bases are TGTGCCAGCAGCTTAGCAGGGGGCTACGAGCAGTACTTC. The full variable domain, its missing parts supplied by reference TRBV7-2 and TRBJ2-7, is GAGVSQSPSNKVTEKGKDVELRCDPISGHTALYWYRQSLGQGLEFLIYFQGNSAPDKSGLPSDRFSAERTGGSVSTLTIQRTQQEDSAVYLCASSLAGGYEQYFGPGTRLTVT.

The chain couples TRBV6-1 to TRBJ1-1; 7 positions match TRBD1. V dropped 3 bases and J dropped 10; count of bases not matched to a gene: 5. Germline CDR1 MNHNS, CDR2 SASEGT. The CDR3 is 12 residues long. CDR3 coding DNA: TGTGCCAGCAGTGATCAGGGGGTAGGAGCTTTCTTT. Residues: CASSDQGVGAFF.

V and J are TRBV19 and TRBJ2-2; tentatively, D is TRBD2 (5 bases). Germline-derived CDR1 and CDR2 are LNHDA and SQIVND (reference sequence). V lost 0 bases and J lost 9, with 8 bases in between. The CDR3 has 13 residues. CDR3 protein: CASSIDRRRELFF. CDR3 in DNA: TGTGCCAGTAGTATAGATCGGAGGCGGGAGCTGTTTTTT.

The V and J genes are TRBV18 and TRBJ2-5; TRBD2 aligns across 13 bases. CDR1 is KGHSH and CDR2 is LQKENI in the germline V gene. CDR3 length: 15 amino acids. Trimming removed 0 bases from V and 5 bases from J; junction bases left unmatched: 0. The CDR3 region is CASSPPGLAGETQYF. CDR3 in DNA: TGTGCCAGCTCACCACCGGGACTAGCGGGGGAGACCCAGTACTTC.

CDR3 DNA: TGCGCCAGCAGTCCGATGGGGACAGGGGGGGAGACCCAGTACTTC. Translation: CASSPMGTGGETQYF. This rearrangement joins TRBV4-1 to TRBJ2-5, with 11 positions matching TRBD1. Germline V gene data show CDR1 as MGHRA and CDR2 as YSYEKL. This CDR3 is built from 15 residues. J gave up 5 bases and V 6 bases, and 8 bases lay outside the gene matches.

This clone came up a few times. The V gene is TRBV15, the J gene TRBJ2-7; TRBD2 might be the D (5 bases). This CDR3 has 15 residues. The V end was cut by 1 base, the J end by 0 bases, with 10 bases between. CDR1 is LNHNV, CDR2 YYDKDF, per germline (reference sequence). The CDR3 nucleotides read TGTGCCACCAGCAGAGGACTCGCGGGCTCCTACGAGCAGTACTTC. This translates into CATSRGLAGSYEQYF. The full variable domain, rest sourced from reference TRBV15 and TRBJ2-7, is DAMVIQNPRYQVTQFGKPVTLSCSQTLNHNVMYWYQQKSSQAPKLLFHYYDKDFNNEADTPDNFQSRRPNTSFCFLDIRSPGLGDTAMYLCATSRGLAGSYEQYFGPGTRLTVT.

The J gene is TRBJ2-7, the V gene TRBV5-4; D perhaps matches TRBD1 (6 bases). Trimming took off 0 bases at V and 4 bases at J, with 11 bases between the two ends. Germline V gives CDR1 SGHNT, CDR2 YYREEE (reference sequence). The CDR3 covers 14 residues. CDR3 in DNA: TGTGCCAGCAGCTTGGTAGGGCAGGGGTACGAGCAGTACTTC. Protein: CASSLVGQGYEQYF.

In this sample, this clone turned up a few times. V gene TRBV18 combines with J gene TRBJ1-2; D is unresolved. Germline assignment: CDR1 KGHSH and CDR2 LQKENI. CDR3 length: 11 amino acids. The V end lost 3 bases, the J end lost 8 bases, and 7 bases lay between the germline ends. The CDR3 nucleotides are TGTGCCAGCTCACCCGGCGGGGGCTACACCTTC. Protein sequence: CASSPGGGYTF.

The CDR3 DNA is TGCGCCAGCAGCGCGCAGGGGGCTGATTCACCCCTCCACTTT. Its translation is CASSAQGADSPLHF. J is TRBJ1-6 and V is TRBV5-1; 8 bases are a match to TRBD1. V trimming: 4 bases; J trimming: 8 bases; junction bases outside the gene matches: 5. CDR1 SGHRS and CDR2 YFSETQ come from the germline V gene. The CDR3 covers 14 residues.

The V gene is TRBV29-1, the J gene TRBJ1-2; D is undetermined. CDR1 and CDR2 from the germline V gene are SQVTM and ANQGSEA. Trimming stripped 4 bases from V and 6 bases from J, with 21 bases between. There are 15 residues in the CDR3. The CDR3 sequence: CSVVQSPLLRDGYTF. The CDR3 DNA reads TGCAGCGTTGTTCAGTCCCCTTTATTGAGGGATGGCTACACCTTC.

As DNA, the CDR3 is TGTGCCAGCAGTATCCTCGACAGGGGCGAATCTGGCTACACCTTC. Translating it yields CASSILDRGESGYTF. This chain connects TRBV2 to TRBJ1-2; 8 bases agree with TRBD1. This CDR3 contains 15 residues. J was trimmed by 7 bases and V by 5 bases; bases with no gene match: 12. CDR1 and CDR2 from the germline V gene are SNHLY and FYNNEI.

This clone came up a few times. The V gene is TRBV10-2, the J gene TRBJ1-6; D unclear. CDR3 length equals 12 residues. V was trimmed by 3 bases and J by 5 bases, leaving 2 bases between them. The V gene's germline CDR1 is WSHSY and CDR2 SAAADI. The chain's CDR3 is CASSDNNSPLHF. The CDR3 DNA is TGCGCCAGCAGTGACAATAATTCACCCCTCCACTTT.

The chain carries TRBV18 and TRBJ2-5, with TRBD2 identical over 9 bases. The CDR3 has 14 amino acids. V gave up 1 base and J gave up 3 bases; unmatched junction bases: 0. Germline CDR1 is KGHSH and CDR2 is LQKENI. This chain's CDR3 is CASSPLAGEETQYF. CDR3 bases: TGTGCCAGCTCACCACTAGCGGGGGAAGAGACCCAGTACTTC.

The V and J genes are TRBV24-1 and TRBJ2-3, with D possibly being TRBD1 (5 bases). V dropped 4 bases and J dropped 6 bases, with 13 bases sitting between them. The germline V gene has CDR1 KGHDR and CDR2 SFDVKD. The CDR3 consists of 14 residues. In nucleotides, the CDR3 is TGTGCCACCAGTGAAGTAGGACATTTTGATACGCAGTATTTT. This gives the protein CATSEVGHFDTQYF.

The DNA of the CDR3 is TGTGCCAGCAGCTTTACCCGGGATGGGACAGATACGCAGTATTTT. This codes for CASSFTRDGTDTQYF. This chain links TRBV7-9 with TRBJ2-3; D possibly corresponds to TRBD2 (5 bases). CDR3 size: 15 residues. Trimming left V 3 bases short and J 3 bases short, with 13 bases between. The germline CDR1 and CDR2 sequences are SEHNR and FQNEAQ (reference sequence). Full variable domain (rest looked up from reference TRBV7-9 and TRBJ2-3): DTGVSQNPRHKITKRGQNVTFRCDPISEHNRLYWYRQTLGQGPEFLTYFQNEAQLEKSRLLSDRFSAERPKGSFSTLEIQRTEQGDSAMYLCASSFTRDGTDTQYFGPGTRLTVL.

CDR3 nucleotides: TGTGCCAGCAGCCCTCGGGGGGGAGCGGGAGATCCCTACGAGCAGTACTTC. Encoded protein: CASSPRGGAGDPYEQYF. V is TRBV7-2 and J is TRBJ2-7, with 8 bases matching TRBD2. With V trimmed by 5 bases and J by 2 bases, 14 bases remained unmatched. Germline CDR1 reads SGHTA; CDR2 reads FQGNSA. The CDR3 runs to 17 residues.

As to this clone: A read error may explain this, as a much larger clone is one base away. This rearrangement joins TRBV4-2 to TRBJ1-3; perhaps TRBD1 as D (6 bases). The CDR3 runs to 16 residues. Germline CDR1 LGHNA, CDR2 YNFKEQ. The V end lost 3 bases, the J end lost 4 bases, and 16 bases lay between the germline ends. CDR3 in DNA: TGTGCCAGCAGCCACGACGGGCAGGGGATAGGAAACACCATATATTTT. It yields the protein CASSHDGQGIGNTIYF.

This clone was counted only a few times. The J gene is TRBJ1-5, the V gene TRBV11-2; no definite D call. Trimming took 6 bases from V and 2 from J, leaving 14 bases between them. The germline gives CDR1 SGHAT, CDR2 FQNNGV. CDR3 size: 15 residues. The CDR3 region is CASRPPGLGNQPQHF. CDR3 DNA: TGTGCCAGCAGGCCCCCGGGATTAGGCAATCAGCCCCAGCATTTT.

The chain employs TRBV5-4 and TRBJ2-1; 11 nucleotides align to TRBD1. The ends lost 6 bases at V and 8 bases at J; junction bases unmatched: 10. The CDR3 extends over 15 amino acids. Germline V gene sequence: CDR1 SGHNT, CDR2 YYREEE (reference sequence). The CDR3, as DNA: TGTGCCAGCAACTTAGGGGGACAGGGGGGCCATGAGCAGTTCTTC. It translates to CASNLGGQGGHEQFF.

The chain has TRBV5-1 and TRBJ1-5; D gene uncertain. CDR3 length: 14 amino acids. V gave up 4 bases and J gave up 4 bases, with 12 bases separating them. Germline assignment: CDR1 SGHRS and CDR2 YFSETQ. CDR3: CASSRGEENQPQHF. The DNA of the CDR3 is TGCGCCAGCAGCCGAGGAGAGGAGAATCAGCCCCAGCATTTT.

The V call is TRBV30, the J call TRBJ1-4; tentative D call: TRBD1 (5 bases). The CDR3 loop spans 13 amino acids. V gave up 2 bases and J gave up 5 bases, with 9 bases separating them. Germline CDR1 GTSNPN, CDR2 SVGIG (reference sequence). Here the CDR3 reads CAWSPRANEKLFF. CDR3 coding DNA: TGTGCCTGGAGTCCCAGGGCAAATGAAAAACTGTTTTTT.

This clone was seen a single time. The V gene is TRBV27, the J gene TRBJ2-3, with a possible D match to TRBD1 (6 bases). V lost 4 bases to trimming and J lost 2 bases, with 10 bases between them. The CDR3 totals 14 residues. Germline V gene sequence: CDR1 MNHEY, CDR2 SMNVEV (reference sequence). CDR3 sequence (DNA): TGTGCCAGCAGTTCCTACAGGGTCACAGATACGCAGTATTTT. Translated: CASSSYRVTDTQYF.

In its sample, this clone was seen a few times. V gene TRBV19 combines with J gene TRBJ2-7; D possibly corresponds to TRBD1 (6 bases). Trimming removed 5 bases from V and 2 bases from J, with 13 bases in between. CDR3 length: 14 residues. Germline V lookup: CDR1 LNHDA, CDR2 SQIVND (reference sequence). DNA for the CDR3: TGTGCCAGTAGTCGAACAGGGCTAACCTACGAGCAGTACTTC. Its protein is CASSRTGLTYEQYF.

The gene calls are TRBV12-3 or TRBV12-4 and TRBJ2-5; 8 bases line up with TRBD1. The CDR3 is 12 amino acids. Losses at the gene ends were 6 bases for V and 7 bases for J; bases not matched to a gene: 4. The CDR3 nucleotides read TGTGCCAGCAGGACAGGGGCGGGGACCCAGTACTTC. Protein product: CASRTGAGTQYF.